This T cell receptor beta chain originates from a study of metastatic and nonmetastatic thyroid tumors. Study details: Comparison of repertoires was carried out across blood and tumor or nodule tissue from malignant and benign thyroid patients.

Ahead of thyroid surgery, no patient had received treatment of any kind. CDR1 and CDR2 from the germline V gene are KGHDR and SFDVKD. This CDR3 comprises 14 residues. Trimming shortened V by 1 base and J by 6 bases, and 9 bases separated the two germline ends. Original methodology: Built for papillary thyroid cancer, a distant-metastasis classifier drew on CDR3 differences across clinicopathological groups. TCRdb re-called the PCR reads through MiXCR. These V and J calls originate from TCRdb's pipeline instead of the authors' own analysis. The repertoire includes 30,000 to 50,000 clones, approximately 17% of them detected once, and about 13% sits in the top ten. For this clone: The target antigen is unknown.

General study results and limits: Across blood and tumor, TCR beta diversity in malignant thyroid tumors was reportedly significantly higher than in benign nodules.

This receptor was obtained from a female donor with papillary thyroid cancer or a benign thyroid nodule (not recorded which). Some clones in this sample may be carry-over from other donors' samples. The rearrangement joins TRBV24-1 to TRBJ2-1; no definite D call. Material: tumor tissue. The CDR3 coding sequence is TGTGCCACCAGTGATTTTAGTAGCAGCAATGAGCAGTTCTTC. It translates to CATSDFSSSNEQFF.